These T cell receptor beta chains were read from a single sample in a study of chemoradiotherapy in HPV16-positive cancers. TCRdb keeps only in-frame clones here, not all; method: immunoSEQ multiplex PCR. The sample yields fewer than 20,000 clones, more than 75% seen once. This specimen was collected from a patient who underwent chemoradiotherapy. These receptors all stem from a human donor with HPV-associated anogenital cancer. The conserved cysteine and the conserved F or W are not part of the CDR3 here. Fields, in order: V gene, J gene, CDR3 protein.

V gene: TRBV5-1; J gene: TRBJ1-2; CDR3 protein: ASSSPGQGWGGSGYT
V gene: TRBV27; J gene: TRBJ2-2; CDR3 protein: ASSQDRGLTGELF
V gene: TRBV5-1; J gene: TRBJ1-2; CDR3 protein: ASSWQGDGYT
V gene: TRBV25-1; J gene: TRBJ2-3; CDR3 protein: ASSRSGLDTQY
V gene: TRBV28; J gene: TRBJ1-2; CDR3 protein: ASSLYPGLGYGYT
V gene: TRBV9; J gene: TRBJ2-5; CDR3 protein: ASSVGPGETQY
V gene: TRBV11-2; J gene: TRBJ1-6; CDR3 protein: ASSLAGLVDSRYSPLH
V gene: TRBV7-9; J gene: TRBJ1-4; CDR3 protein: ASSRIAGGREEKLF
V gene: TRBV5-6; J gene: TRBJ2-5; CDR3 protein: ASSLAGTWIAETQY
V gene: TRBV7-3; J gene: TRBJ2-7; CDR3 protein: ASSLNAGAYEQY
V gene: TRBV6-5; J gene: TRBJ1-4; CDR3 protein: ASSPGQATNEKLF
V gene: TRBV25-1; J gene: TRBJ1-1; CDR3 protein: ASRGRPNTEAF
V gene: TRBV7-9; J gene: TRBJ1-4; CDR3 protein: ASSLGLDRGANEKLF
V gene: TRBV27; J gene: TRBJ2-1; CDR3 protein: ASSLDSSGVSYNEQF
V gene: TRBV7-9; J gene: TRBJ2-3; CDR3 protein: ASSLLGGSTDTQY
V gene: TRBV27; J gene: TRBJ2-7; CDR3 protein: ASSLGGSSSYEQY
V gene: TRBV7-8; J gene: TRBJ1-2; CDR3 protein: ASSMSGINYGYT
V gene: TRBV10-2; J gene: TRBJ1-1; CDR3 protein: ASSAQGNTEAF
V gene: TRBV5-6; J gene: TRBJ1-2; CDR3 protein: ASSLGEWSYGYT
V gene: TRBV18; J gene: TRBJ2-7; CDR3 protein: ASSPDRVFGEQY
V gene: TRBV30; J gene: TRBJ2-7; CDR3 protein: AWSVGLANEQY
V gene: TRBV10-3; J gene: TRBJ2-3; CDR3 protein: AITAAGGSTDTQY
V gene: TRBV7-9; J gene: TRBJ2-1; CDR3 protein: ASSFTSSGFNEQF
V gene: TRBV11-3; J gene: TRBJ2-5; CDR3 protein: ASSGGYGETQY
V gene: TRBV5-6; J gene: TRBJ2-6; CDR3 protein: ASSRRDRGPTGANVLT
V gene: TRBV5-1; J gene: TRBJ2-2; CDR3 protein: ASTETVNTGELF
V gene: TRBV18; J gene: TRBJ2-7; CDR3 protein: ASSPRTGGSYEQY
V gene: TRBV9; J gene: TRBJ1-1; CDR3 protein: ASSVDGNTEAF
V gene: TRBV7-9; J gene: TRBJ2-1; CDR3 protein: ASSDTGNQF
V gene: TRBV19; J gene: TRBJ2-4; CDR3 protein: ASSIVFSSLAKNIQY
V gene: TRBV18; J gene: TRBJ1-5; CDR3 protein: ASSPPSGRLNQPQH
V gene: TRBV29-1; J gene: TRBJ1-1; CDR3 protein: SVVTGAGGFTEAF
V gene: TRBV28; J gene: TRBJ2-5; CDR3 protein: ASSGPGQGEETQY
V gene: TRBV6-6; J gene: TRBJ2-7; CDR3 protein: ASSPGLAVTYEQY
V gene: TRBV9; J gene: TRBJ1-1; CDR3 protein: ASSVISSNTEAF
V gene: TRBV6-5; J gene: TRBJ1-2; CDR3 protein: ASSSSSLGGYGYT
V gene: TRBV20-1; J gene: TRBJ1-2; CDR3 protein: SVSPNYGYT
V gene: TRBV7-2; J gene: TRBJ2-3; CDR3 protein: ASSLRARDTQY
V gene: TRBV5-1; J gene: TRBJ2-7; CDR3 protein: ASSGSGYEQY
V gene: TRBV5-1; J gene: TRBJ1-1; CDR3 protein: ASSLLGENTEAF
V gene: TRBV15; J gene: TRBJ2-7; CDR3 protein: ATSRGLPGTGGYEQY
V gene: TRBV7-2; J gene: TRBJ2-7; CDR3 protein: ASTRGRNYEQY
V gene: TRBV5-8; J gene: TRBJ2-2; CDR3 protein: ASSLQRGASTGELF
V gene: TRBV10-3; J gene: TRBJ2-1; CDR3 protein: ASRTGHNEQF
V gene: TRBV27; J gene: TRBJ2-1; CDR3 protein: ASSPVWGGRANEQF
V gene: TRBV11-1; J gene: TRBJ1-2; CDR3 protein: ASSQDGLTVYGYT
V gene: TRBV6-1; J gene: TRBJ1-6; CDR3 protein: ASKVTENSPLH
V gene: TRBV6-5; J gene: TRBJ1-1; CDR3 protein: ASSPLMNTEAF
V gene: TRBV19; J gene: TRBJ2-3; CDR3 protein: ASSLGASTDTQY
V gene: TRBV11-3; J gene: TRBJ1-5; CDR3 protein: ASSLGWGDYSNQPQH
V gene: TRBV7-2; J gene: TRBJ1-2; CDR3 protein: ASSLAAGYGYT
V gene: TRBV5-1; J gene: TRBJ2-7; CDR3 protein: ASSETGINSGEQY
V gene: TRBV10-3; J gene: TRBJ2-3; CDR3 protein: AISENRGGSTDTQY